These 21 T cell receptor beta chains share one sample of origin, sequenced in a study of blood T cell repertoires in COVID-19. Method: immunoSEQ multiplex PCR; TCRdb's copy keeps in-frame clones and lacks some. Of 95,000 to 150,000 clones listed, roughly four fifths are singletons. Sequenced input: peripheral blood. The receptor set was obtained from a man older than 75 with COVID-19, enrolled during active disease.

The chain employs TRBV29-1 and TRBJ2-1; D is perhaps TRBD2 (6 bases). This CDR3 has 14 amino acids. Germline lookup yields CDR1 SQVTM and CDR2 ANQGSEA. V lost 1 base, J lost 4 bases, and 11 bases lay in between. CDR3 nucleotide sequence: TGCAGCGTTGAAGGAATAGCGGTATACAATGAGCAGTTCTTC. It codes for CSVEGIAVYNEQFF.

The chain links TRBV7-2 to TRBJ2-3; 13 bases line up with TRBD2. This CDR3 has 18 amino acids. Trimming removed 4 bases from V and 1 base from J; junction bases left unmatched: 8. CDR1 is SGHTA, CDR2 FQGNSA, per germline. The CDR3 sequence: CASSYTSGRAPGTDTQYF. CDR3 coding DNA: TGTGCCAGCAGCTATACTAGCGGGAGGGCCCCGGGCACAGATACGCAGTATTTT.

The count of this clone is one. The chain employs TRBV5-8 and TRBJ1-5, with 7 bases that match TRBD1. The germline V gene encodes CDR1 SGHTS and CDR2 YDEGEE. V lost 2 bases, J lost 11 bases, and 10 bases stayed unmatched. The CDR3 runs to 14 residues. In DNA form, the CDR3 reads TGTGCCAGCAGCTTCCGGGACAGACCTTCGGCCCAGCATTTT. Its translation is CASSFRDRPSAQHF. The whole variable domain, remainder taken from reference TRBV5-8 and TRBJ1-5, is EAGVTQSPTHLIKTRGQQATLRCSPISGHTSVYWYQQALGLGLQFLLWYDEGEERNRGNFPPRFSGRQFPNYSSELNVNALELEDSALYLCASSFRDRPSAQHFGDGTRLSIL.

The genes are TRBV28 and TRBJ1-5; D is perhaps TRBD1 (5 bases). The V gene's germline CDR1 is MDHEN and CDR2 SYDVKM. The germline V and J ends were trimmed by 2 bases and 7 bases, with 9 bases remaining between them. This CDR3 has 13 residues. The CDR3 nucleotides are TGTGCCAGCAGTTTAACGGGGGACCAGCCCCAGCATTTT. It specifies CASSLTGDQPQHF. Full variable domain (outside the CDR3, taken from reference TRBV28 and TRBJ1-5): DVKVTQSSRYLVKRTGEKVFLECVQDMDHENMFWYRQDPGLGLRLIYFSYDVKMKEKGDIPEGYSVSREKKERFSLILESASTNQTSMYLCASSLTGDQPQHFGDGTRLSIL.

This chain links TRBV3-1 (or the pseudogene TRBV3-2) with TRBJ2-2, with 8 bases aligning to TRBD1. The CDR3 is 14 residues long. Germline-derived CDR1 and CDR2 are LGHDT and YNNKEL (reference sequence). J lost 5 bases, V lost 7 bases, and 6 bases had no gene match. CDR3 coding DNA: TGTGCCAGCACCTCTTGGACAGGGACCGGGGAGCTGTTTTTT. Protein: CASTSWTGTGELFF.

This clone was observed a few times. The rearrangement uses TRBV25-1 and TRBJ2-7, with 10 bases matching TRBD2. The length of the CDR3 is 13 residues. Germline assignment: CDR1 MGHDK and CDR2 SYGVNS. Unmatched junction bases numbered 8, after V lost 6 bases and J lost 9 bases. The CDR3 DNA sequence: TGTGCCAGCAGAGGAAGCGGGAGGGCCCCGCAGTACTTC. Residues: CASRGSGRAPQYF.

Here the CDR3 DNA reads TGTGCCAGTAGTTCTCTTGGCGGGGAAGCTTTCTTT. Translated: CASSSLGGEAFF. The V gene is TRBV19, the J gene TRBJ1-1; D remains ambiguous. Germline V CDR1 and CDR2: LNHDA, SQIVND (reference sequence). The CDR3 totals 12 residues. V was cut by 5 bases and J by 8 bases, with 12 bases left in between. Drawing the rest from reference TRBV19 and TRBJ1-1, the complete variable domain is DGGITQSPKYLFRKEGQNVTLSCEQNLNHDAMYWYRQDPGQGLRLIYYSQIVNDFQKGDIAEGYSVSREKKESFPLTVTSAQKNPTAFYLCASSSLGGEAFFGQGTRLTVV.

This clone has just a few counts. The chain joins TRBV19 to TRBJ2-1, with 11 positions matching TRBD2. The ends lost 5 bases at V and 7 bases at J; junction bases unmatched: 16. The CDR3 covers 18 residues. Germline-derived CDR1 and CDR2 are LNHDA and SQIVND (reference sequence). The chain's CDR3 is CASSFRGRRASGRNEQFF. The DNA for the CDR3 is TGTGCCAGTAGTTTTCGGGGGAGAAGGGCTAGCGGGAGGAATGAGCAGTTCTTC.

As to this clone: A read error may account for a junction end that differs from germline. The chain uses TRBV11-2 and TRBJ1-5; maybe TRBD1 (6 bases). The germline CDR1 and CDR2 sequences are SGHAT and FQNNGV. This CDR3 has 17 amino acids. As DNA, the CDR3 is TGTGCCAGCAGCTTAGATGGTACAGGGTTTTCCACTCAGCTCCAGCATTTT. It specifies CASSLDGTGFSTQLQHF.

The rearrangement joins TRBV4-3 to TRBJ1-6; a weak D match, TRBD1 (5 bases). This CDR3 is built from 15 residues. The V gene lost 2 bases and the J gene lost 7 bases, with 12 bases spanning the gap. Germline CDR1 and CDR2: LGHNA and YSLEER. CDR3 nucleotides: TGCGCCAGCAGCCAACGGGAGACAGAAAATTCACCCCTCCACTTT. Translation gives CASSQRETENSPLHF.

This clone was seen more than once but under ten times. The V call is TRBV18, the J call TRBJ2-1; D possibly corresponds to TRBD2 (6 bases). This CDR3 has 14 residues. V was clipped by 6 bases and J by 2 bases, with 11 bases between them. Germline V gene data show CDR1 as KGHSH and CDR2 as LQKENI. This CDR3 is CASSPSDTYNEQFF. CDR3 bases: TGTGCCAGCTCCCCTAGCGATACCTACAATGAGCAGTTCTTC. The full variable domain, with the rest looked up from reference TRBV18 and TRBJ2-1, is NAGVMQNPRHLVRRRGQEARLRCSPMKGHSHVYWYRQLPEEGLKFMVYLQKENIIDESGMPKERFSAEFPKEGPSILRIQQVVRGDSAAYFCASSPSDTYNEQFFGPGTRLTVL.

The gene calls are TRBV27 and TRBJ2-5, with a weak D call TRBD2 (5 bases). The CDR3 sequence is 14 residues long. V lost 2 bases and J lost 4, with 11 bases in between. Germline-derived CDR1 and CDR2 are MNHEY and SMNVEV (reference sequence). The CDR3 is CASSLDGKAETQYF. Here the CDR3 DNA reads TGTGCCAGCAGTTTAGACGGGAAGGCAGAGACCCAGTACTTC.

V usage is TRBV29-1 and J usage is TRBJ2-3; no definite D call. Trimming left V 4 bases short and J 8 bases short, with 7 bases between. The CDR3 is made up of 10 amino acids. The germline gives CDR1 SQVTM, CDR2 ANQGSEA. The CDR3 is CSVVSTTQYF. DNA for the CDR3: TGCAGCGTTGTTAGTACTACGCAGTATTTT.

The chain recombines TRBV6-2 or TRBV6-3 with TRBJ2-3, with D possibly matching TRBD1 (6 bases). The CDR3 is 15 residues long. Germline V CDR1 and CDR2: MNHEY, SVGEGT. Trimming took off 2 bases at V and 0 bases at J, with 9 bases between the two ends. The CDR3 here is CASSYVRGSTDTQYF. The CDR3 DNA reads as TGTGCCAGCAGTTACGTCAGGGGAAGCACAGATACGCAGTATTTT.

This rearrangement joins TRBV12-3 or TRBV12-4 to TRBJ1-1; D remains unclear. Trimming took 2 bases from V and 6 from J, leaving 10 bases between them. The CDR3 is 13 amino acids. DNA for the CDR3: TGTGCCAGCAGTTTACGAGGGAGGGCTGAAGCTTTCTTT. It is translated as CASSLRGRAEAFF.

This rearrangement joins TRBV4-2 to TRBJ2-5, with a possible D match to TRBD2 (6 bases). This CDR3 is 15 amino acids long. The V end lost 4 bases, the J end lost 5 bases, and 17 bases lay between the germline ends. Germline V gives CDR1 LGHNA, CDR2 YNFKEQ. For the CDR3, the DNA is TGTGCCAGCAGCCCCGCCGGGAGTTCGGGGGAGACCCAGTACTTC. Protein: CASSPAGSSGETQYF.

The V gene is TRBV9, the J gene TRBJ2-3; D might be TRBD1 (5 bases). The V and J ends lost 4 bases and 6 bases respectively, with 15 bases between them. This CDR3 is built from 14 residues. CDR1 is SGDLS, CDR2 YYNGEE, per germline. CDR3 residues: CASSLGRVPDTQYF. The CDR3 DNA sequence: TGTGCCAGCAGCCTGGGGCGCGTCCCGGATACGCAGTATTTT.

The gene calls are TRBV2 and TRBJ1-4; D is possibly TRBD1 (5 bases). V was cut by 6 bases and J by 8 bases, with 19 bases left in between. From germline, CDR1 is SNHLY and CDR2 FYNNEI. The CDR3 is 15 residues long. CDR3 sequence: CASSSGGGEVEKLFF. DNA of the CDR3: TGTGCCAGCAGCAGTGGTGGAGGGGAGGTCGAAAAACTGTTTTTT.

This chain connects TRBV3-1 (or the pseudogene TRBV3-2) to TRBJ2-7; maybe TRBD1 (5 bases). The CDR3 runs 15 residues. Germline V CDR1 and CDR2: LGHDT, YNNKEL (reference sequence). The V end lost 4 bases, the J end lost 0 bases, and 13 bases lay between the germline ends. The CDR3 loop is CASSRAADNSYEQYF. The CDR3 region has the DNA TGTGCCAGCAGCCGGGCGGCGGACAACTCCTACGAGCAGTACTTC.

V and J are TRBV6-5 and TRBJ2-1; TRBD2 matches at 9 bases. The CDR3 consists of 15 residues. The ends lost 6 bases at V and 8 bases at J; junction bases unmatched: 11. The germline V gene encodes CDR1 MNHEY and CDR2 SVGAGI. CDR3 sequence: CASSPPGSGSYEQFF. The CDR3 region has the DNA TGTGCCAGCAGCCCCCCCGGTAGCGGGAGCTATGAGCAGTTCTTC.

This chain uses TRBV10-3 with TRBJ1-6; D is ambiguous. V gave up 3 bases and J gave up 5 bases, with 11 bases separating them. The germline V gene encodes CDR1 ENHRY and CDR2 SYGVKD. CDR3 size: 15 residues. DNA of the CDR3: TGTGCCATCAGTGACCGAGGAGTAGATAATTCACCCCTCCACTTT. It specifies CAISDRGVDNSPLHF.